One T cell receptor beta chain is described in this entry. Its antigen is as yet unknown. PCR amplification relied on 60 Vbeta primers (plus 13 Jbeta primers). Assay used: immunoSEQ multiplex PCR; TCRdb lists only in-frame clones, some missing. The sample has 150,000 to 200,000 clones, roughly four fifths seen once; the top ten hold 1.5% to 2%. The data were obtained in a study of cytomegalovirus exposure and HLA in healthy donors. Overall study context: Earlier sequencing of some 190 million T cells yielded approximately 120 million unique TCR beta sequences.

Study-level findings and limits: A later analysis found most CMV-associated TCR beta chains apparently HLA-restricted. Common viral pathogens (according to a later analysis) appeared linked to several of the most significant clusters. An analysis was carried out at a later point. It showed that HLA-associated TCR beta chains were more clonally expanded than equally common non-associated chains.

The length of the CDR3 is 14 residues. Trimming took off 0 bases at V and 2 bases at J, with 6 bases between the two ends. The germline gives CDR1 SGDLS, CDR2 YYNGEE. The receptor was isolated from a man in his fifties or sixties in good health and CMV-seronegative. The chain has TRBV9 and TRBJ2-1; no reliable D call. The material sequenced was PBMCs. CDR3 region: CASSVAAPYNEQFF. CDR3 coding DNA: TGTGCCAGCAGCGTAGCAGCGCCCTACAATGAGCAGTTCTTC.